A selection of T cell receptor beta chains follows, all from one sample in a study of a mutant IDH1 vaccine in newly diagnosed glioma. Which antigens these TCRs recognize remains unknown. TCRdb keeps only in-frame clones here, not all; method: immunoSEQ multiplex PCR. The repertoire consists of 40,000 or so clones, with roughly 80% occurring once and the leading ten covering 2% to 3%. The material sequenced was PBMCs, taken from a glioma patient whose treatment included an IDH1 peptide vaccine. The receptors were gathered from a woman aged 18-35 years with glioma. Some clones in this sample may be carry-over from other donors' samples. The conserved cysteine and the conserved F or W are not part of the CDR3 here. D genes are given only for firm matches.

CDR3 protein,V gene,J gene,D gene
ASSQEGVAGAGELF,TRBV4-1,TRBJ2-2,TRBD2
ASSGRDRDSSEQF,TRBV2,TRBJ2-1,TRBD1
ASRPAGEREQY,TRBV4-2,TRBJ2-7,TRBD2
ASSQEVGRTGANVLT,TRBV4-3,TRBJ2-6,TRBD2
ASSLALGETQY,TRBV7-8,TRBJ2-5,NA
ASSRYRVSNEQF,TRBV5-8,TRBJ2-1,NA
ASSSRGPTNEQY,TRBV7-9,TRBJ2-7,NA
ASSSRDRGDYGYT,TRBV7-2,TRBJ1-2,TRBD1
ASSFGQAGRVADTQY,TRBV5-1,TRBJ2-3,NA
ASSPLAQSSGANVLT,TRBV19,TRBJ2-6,TRBD2